This TCR beta chain is drawn from a study of T-cell reconstitution after alpha-beta-depleted transplantation in children. Library preparation (for TCRbeta) was performed with unique molecular identifiers. TCRdb reprocessed the PCR reads via MiXCR and lists one record per CDR3 protein. The sample has 230,000 or so distinct CDR3 sequences; around 12% are singletons. CDR3 length: 15 residues. Germline CDR1 is DFQATT and CDR2 is SNEGSKA (reference sequence). The V segment lost 8 bases and the J segment 2 bases; nucleotides outside the gene matches: 12. The TCR sequence derives from a human donor who donated a stem cell graft to a child with acute lymphoblastic leukemia. The V gene is TRBV20-1, the J gene TRBJ2-4; 7 bases agree with TRBD1. This specimen consisted of PBMCs from the stem cell graft donor, obtained from the stem cell graft. The CDR3 spells CSPLEGAGTKNIQYF. The CDR3, as DNA: TGCAGTCCCTTAGAGGGGGCTGGGACCAAAAACATTCAGTACTTC.